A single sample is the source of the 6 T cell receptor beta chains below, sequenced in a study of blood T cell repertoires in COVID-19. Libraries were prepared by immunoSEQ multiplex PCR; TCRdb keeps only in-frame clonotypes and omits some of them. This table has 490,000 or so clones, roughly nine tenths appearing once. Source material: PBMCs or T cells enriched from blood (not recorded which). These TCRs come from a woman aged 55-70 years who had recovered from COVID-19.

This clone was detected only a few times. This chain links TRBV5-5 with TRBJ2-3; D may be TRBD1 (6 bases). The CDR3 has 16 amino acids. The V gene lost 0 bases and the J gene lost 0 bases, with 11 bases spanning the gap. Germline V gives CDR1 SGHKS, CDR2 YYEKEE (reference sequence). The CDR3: CASSLEDSLSTDTQYF. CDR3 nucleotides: TGTGCCAGCAGCTTGGAGGACAGCCTAAGCACAGATACGCAGTATTTT.

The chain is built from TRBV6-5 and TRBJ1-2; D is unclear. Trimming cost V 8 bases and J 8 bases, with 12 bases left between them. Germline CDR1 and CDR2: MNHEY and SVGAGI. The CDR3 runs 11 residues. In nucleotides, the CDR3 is TGTGCCAGCCAACTACCCCTGGGCTACACCTTC. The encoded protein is CASQLPLGYTF.

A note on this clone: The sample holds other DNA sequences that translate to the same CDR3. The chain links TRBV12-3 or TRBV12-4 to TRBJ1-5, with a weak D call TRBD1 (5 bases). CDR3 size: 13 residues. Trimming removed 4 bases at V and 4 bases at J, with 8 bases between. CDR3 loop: CASSSQANQPQHF. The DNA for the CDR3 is TGTGCCAGCAGTTCACAGGCGAATCAGCCCCAGCATTTT.

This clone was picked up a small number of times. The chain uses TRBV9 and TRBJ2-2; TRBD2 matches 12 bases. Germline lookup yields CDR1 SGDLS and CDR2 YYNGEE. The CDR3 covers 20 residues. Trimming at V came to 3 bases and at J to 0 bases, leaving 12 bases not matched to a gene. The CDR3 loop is CASSERGLAGFSTNTGELFF. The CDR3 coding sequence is TGTGCCAGCAGCGAGCGGGGACTAGCGGGTTTCTCGACGAACACCGGGGAGCTGTTTTTT.

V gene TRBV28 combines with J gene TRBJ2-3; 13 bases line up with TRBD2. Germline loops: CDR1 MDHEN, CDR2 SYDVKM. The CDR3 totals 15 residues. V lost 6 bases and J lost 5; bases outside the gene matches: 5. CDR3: CASRLAGGQEDTQYF. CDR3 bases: TGTGCCAGCAGACTAGCGGGGGGGCAGGAAGATACGCAGTATTTT.

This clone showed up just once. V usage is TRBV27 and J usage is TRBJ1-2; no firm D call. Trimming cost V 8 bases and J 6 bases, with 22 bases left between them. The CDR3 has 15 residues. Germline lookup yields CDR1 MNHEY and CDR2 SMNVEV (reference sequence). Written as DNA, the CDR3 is TGTGCCAGCTCTCAAGAGGGAGGGAGAGTACATGGCTACACCTTC. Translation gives CASSQEGGRVHGYTF.